The rows below give T cell receptor beta chains drawn from one sample of a study of cytomegalovirus exposure and HLA in healthy donors. Profiling relied on immunoSEQ multiplex PCR, and the TCRdb table lists in-frame clones only, not all of them. The repertoire holds under 250,000 clones, with more than 75% as singletons. Sequencing was performed on PBMCs. The receptors come from a human donor in good health. CDR3s include the opening cysteine and the closing phenylalanine or tryptophan. The order of the fields is V gene, clone size, J gene, D gene, CDR3 protein, CDR3 DNA. A D gene is named only where the DNA matches it firmly. Size is omitted from some rows. Given values are once, few, many or a class for expanded clones.

TRBV29-1	-	TRBJ1-4	-	CSVEQTGEKLFF	TGCAGCGTTGAACAAACGGGGGAAAAACTGTTTTTT
TRBV29-1	-	TRBJ2-1	-	CSAIDRSDYNEQFF	TGCAGCGCCATAGACAGATCAGATTACAATGAGCAGTTCTTC
TRBV7-9	once	TRBJ2-7	-	CSSTGDPNEQYF	TGTTCCAGCACGGGGGATCCCAACGAGCAGTACTTC
TRBV7-8	-	TRBJ2-7	-	CASSLSWTPPTEGF	TGTGCCAGCAGCTTATCTTGGACTCCCCCCACTGAGGGCTTC
TRBV7-9	-	TRBJ2-1	-	CASSSDTSFRTKQFF	TGTGCCAGCAGCTCTGATACTAGTTTTCGCACTAAGCAGTTCTTC
TRBV7-9	-	TRBJ2-7	TRBD2	CSSTLVGGASGRIYEQYF	TGTTCCAGCACCTTGGTAGGGGGGGCTAGCGGGAGAATCTACGAGCAGTACTTC
TRBV7-6	-	TRBJ2-5	TRBD1	CASSAQGAGRTQYF	TGTGCCAGCAGCGCCCAGGGGGCGGGGAGGACCCAGTACTTC
TRBV19	-	TRBJ1-3	-	CASISGIGGRNTIYF	TGTGCCAGTATCTCAGGGATTGGGGGCCGAAACACCATATATTTT
TRBV7-2	-	TRBJ2-2	-	CASSLTGPTNTGELFF	TGTGCCAGCAGCTTAACAGGCCCTACGAACACCGGGGAGCTGTTTTTT
TRBV7-6	-	TRBJ2-7	-	CASSLGGNYEQYF	TGTGCCAGCAGCTTAGGTGGCAACTACGAGCAGTACTTC
TRBV6-6	few	TRBJ1-1	-	CASRVTDMNTEAFF	TGTGCCAGCAGGGTGACGGACATGAACACTGAAGCTTTCTTT
TRBV6-1	-	TRBJ2-7	TRBD2	CASSEPGGLGEQYF	TGTGCCAGCAGTGAACCGGGAGGGCTGGGGGAGCAGTACTTC
TRBV5-1	-	TRBJ1-5	TRBD1	CASRDDRESNQPQHF	TGCGCCAGCAGGGACGACAGGGAAAGCAATCAGCCCCAGCATTTT
TRBV7-2	-	TRBJ2-7	-	CASSPRLHEQYF	TGTGCCAGCAGCCCTCGGTTGCACGAGCAGTACTTC
TRBV27	-	TRBJ2-3	TRBD2	CASRSGLVPDTQYF	TGTGCCAGCAGGTCGGGACTAGTGCCAGATACGCAGTATTTT